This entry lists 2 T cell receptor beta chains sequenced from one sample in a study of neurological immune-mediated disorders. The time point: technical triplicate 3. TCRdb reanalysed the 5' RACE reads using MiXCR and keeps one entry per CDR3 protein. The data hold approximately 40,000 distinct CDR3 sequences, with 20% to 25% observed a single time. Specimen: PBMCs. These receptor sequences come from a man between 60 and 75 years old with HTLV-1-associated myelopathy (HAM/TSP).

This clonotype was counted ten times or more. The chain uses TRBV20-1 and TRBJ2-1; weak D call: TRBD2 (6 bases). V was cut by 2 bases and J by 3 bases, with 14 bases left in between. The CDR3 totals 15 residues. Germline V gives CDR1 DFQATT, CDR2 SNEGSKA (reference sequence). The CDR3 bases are TGCAGTGCTAGACCGGGAGCTAAACTCTACAATGAGCAGTTCTTC. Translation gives CSARPGAKLYNEQFF.

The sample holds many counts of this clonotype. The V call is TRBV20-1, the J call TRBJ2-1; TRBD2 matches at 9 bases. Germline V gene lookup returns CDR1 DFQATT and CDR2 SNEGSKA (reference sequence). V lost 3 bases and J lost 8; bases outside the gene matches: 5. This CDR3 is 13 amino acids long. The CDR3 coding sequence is TGCAGTGCTAGGGGGCGGGAGGGCTATGAGCAGTTCTTC. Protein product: CSARGREGYEQFF.